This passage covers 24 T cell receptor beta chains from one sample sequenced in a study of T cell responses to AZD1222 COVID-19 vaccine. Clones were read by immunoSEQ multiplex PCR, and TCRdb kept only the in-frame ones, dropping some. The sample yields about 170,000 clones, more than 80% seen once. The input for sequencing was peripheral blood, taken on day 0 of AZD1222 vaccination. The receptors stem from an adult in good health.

The CDR3 region is CASSLFRARGYTF. The CDR3 DNA sequence: TGTGCCAGCAGCTTATTCCGGGCGCGAGGCTACACCTTC. The chain links TRBV7-2 to TRBJ1-2; no definite D call. With 2 bases removed from V and 8 bases from J, the gap between germline ends came to 12 bases. Germline V gene sequence: CDR1 SGHTA, CDR2 FQGNSA. This CDR3 has 13 residues.

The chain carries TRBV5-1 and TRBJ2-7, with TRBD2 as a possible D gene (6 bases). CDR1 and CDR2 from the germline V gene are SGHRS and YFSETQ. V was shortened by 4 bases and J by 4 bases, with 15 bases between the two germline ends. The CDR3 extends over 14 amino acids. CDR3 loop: CASSTGLAPYEQYF. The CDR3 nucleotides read TGCGCCAGCAGCACGGGACTTGCACCTTACGAGCAGTACTTC.

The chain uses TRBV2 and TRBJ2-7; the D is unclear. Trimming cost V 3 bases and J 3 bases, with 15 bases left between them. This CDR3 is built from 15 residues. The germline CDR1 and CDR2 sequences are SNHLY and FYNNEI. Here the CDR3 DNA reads TGTGCCAGCAGTGACGGGTTATTAGGAAACTACGAGCAGTACTTC. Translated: CASSDGLLGNYEQYF.

In DNA form, the CDR3 reads TGTGCCAGCTCACCGTTAGCGGGAGAGGGCTACAATGAGCAGTTCTTC. Protein product: CASSPLAGEGYNEQFF. This chain connects TRBV18 to TRBJ2-1, with TRBD2 identical over 9 bases. Germline V gene sequence: CDR1 KGHSH, CDR2 LQKENI. J was trimmed by 3 bases and V by 3 bases; bases with no gene match: 6. The CDR3 extends over 16 amino acids.

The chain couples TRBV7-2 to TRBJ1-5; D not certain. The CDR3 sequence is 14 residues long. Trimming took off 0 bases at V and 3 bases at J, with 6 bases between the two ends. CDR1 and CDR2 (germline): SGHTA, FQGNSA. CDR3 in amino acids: CASSLAAVNQPQHF. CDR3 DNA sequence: TGTGCCAGCAGCTTAGCGGCAGTCAATCAGCCCCAGCATTTT. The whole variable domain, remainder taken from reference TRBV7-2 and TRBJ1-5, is GAGVSQSPSNKVTEKGKDVELRCDPISGHTALYWYRQSLGQGLEFLIYFQGNSAPDKSGLPSDRFSAERTGGSVSTLTIQRTQQEDSAVYLCASSLAAVNQPQHFGDGTRLSIL.

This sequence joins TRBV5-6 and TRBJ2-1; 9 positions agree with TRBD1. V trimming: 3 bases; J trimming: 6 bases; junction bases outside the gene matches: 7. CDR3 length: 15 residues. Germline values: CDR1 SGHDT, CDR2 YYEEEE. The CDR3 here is CASSWGDRAFNEQFF. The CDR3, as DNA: TGTGCCAGCAGCTGGGGGGACAGGGCGTTCAATGAGCAGTTCTTC.

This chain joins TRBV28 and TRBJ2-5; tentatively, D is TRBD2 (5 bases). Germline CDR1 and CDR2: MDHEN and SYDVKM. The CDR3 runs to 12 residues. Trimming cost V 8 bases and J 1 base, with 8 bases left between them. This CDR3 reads CASGLTQETQYF. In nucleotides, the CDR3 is TGTGCCAGCGGACTGACCCAAGAGACCCAGTACTTC.

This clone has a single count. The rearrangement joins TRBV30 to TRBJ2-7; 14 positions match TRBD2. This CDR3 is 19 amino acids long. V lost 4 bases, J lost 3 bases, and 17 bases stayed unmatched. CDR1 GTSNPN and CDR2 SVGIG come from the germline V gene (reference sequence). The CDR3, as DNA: TGTGCCTGGAAGCAGGGCAGAGGGACTAGCGGGGGAACTTACTACGAGCAGTACTTC. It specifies CAWKQGRGTSGGTYYEQYF.

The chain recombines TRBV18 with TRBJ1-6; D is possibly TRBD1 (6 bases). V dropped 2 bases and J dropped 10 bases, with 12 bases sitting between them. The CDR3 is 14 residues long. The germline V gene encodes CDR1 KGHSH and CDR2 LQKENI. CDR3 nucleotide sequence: TGTGCCAGCTCACCAGAACAGGGCGAATCACCCCTCCACTTT. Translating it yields CASSPEQGESPLHF. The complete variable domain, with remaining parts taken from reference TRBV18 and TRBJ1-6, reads NAGVMQNPRHLVRRRGQEARLRCSPMKGHSHVYWYRQLPEEGLKFMVYLQKENIIDESGMPKERFSAEFPKEGPSILRIQQVVRGDSAAYFCASSPEQGESPLHFGNGTRLTVT.

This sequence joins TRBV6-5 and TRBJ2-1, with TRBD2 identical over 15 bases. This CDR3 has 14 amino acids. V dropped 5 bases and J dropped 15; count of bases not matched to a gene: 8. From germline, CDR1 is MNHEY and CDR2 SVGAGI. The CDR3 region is CASSPGLAGGRRFF. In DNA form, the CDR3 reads TGTGCCAGCAGTCCAGGACTAGCGGGGGGGCGTAGGTTCTTC.

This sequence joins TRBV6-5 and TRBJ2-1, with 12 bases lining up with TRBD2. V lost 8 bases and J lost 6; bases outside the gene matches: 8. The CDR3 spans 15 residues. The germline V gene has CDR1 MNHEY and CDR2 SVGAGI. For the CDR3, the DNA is TGTGCCAGCCGCCGAACTAGCGGGGGGCTCAATGAGCAGTTCTTC. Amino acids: CASRRTSGGLNEQFF.

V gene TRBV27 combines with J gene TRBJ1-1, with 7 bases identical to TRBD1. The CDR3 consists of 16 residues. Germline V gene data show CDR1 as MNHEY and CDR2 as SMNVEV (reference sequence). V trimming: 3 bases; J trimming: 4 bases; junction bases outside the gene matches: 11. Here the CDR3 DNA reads TGTGCCAGCAGTTTCGCCTCGACAGGGAGAGCCACTGAAGCTTTCTTT. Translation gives CASSFASTGRATEAFF.

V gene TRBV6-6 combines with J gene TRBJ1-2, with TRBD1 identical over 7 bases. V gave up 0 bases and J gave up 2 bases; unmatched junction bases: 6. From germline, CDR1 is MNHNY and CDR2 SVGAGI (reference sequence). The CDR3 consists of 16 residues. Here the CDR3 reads CASSYSEGQLNYGYTF. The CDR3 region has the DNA TGTGCCAGCAGTTACTCCGAGGGACAGCTAAACTATGGCTACACCTTC.

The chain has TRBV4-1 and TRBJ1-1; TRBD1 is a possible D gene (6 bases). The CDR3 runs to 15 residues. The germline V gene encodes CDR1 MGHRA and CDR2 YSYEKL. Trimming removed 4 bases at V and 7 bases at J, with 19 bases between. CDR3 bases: TGCGCCAGCAGCCCCCTTCCCGGGGGGCAATATGAAGCTTTCTTT. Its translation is CASSPLPGGQYEAFF.

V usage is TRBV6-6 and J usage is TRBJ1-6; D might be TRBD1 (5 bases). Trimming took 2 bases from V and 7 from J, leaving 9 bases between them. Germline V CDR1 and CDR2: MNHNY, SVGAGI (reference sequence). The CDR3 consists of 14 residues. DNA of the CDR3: TGTGCCAGCAGTTACCGGGGGTTGAATTCACCCCTCCACTTT. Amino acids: CASSYRGLNSPLHF.

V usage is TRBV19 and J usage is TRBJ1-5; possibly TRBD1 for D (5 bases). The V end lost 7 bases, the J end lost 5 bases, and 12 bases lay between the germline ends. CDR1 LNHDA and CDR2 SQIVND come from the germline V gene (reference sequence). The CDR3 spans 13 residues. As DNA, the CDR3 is TGTGCCAGTACTGGGGGAAGGGATCAGCCCCAGCATTTT. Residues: CASTGGRDQPQHF. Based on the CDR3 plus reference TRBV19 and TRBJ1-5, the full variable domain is DGGITQSPKYLFRKEGQNVTLSCEQNLNHDAMYWYRQDPGQGLRLIYYSQIVNDFQKGDIAEGYSVSREKKESFPLTVTSAQKNPTAFYLCASTGGRDQPQHFGDGTRLSIL.

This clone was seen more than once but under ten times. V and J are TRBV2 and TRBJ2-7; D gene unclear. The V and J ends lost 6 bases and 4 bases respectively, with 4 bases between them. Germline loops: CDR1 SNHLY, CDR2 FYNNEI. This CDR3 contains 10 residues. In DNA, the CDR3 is TGTGCCAGCAGAGCTTACGAGCAGTACTTC. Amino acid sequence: CASRAYEQYF. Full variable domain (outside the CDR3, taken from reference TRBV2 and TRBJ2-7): EPEVTQTPSHQVTQMGQEVILRCVPISNHLYFYWYRQILGQKVEFLVSFYNNEISEKSEIFDDQFSVERPDGSNFTLKIRSTKLEDSAMYFCASRAYEQYFGPGTRLTVT.

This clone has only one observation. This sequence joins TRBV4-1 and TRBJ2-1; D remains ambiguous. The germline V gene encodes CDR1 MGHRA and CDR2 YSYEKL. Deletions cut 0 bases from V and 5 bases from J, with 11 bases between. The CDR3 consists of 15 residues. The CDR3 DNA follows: TGCGCCAGCAGCCAAGATCTCGGAAGGAACAATGAGCAGTTCTTC. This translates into CASSQDLGRNNEQFF.

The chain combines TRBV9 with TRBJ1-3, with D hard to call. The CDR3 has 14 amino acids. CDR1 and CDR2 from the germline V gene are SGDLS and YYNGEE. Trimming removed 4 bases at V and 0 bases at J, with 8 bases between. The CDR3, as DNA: TGTGCCAGCAGCTTAGGGAACTCTGGAAACACCATATATTTT. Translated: CASSLGNSGNTIYF.

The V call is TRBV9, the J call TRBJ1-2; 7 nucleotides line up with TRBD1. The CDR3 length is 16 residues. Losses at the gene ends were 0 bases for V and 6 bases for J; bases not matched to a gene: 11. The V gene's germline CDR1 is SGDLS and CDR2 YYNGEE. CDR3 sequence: CASSVEVQGEWHGYTF. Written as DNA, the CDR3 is TGTGCCAGCAGCGTAGAAGTCCAGGGGGAATGGCATGGCTACACCTTC.

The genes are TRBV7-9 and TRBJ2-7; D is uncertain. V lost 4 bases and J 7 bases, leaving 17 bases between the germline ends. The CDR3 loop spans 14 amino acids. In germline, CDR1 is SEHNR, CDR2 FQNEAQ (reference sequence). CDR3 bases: TGTGCCAGCAGCTCTTTCGAGAGCCGGCGTGAGCAGTACTTC. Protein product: CASSSFESRREQYF. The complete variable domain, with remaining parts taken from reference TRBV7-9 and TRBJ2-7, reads DTGVSQNPRHKITKRGQNVTFRCDPISEHNRLYWYRQTLGQGPEFLTYFQNEAQLEKSRLLSDRFSAERPKGSFSTLEIQRTEQGDSAMYLCASSSFESRREQYFGPGTRLTVT.

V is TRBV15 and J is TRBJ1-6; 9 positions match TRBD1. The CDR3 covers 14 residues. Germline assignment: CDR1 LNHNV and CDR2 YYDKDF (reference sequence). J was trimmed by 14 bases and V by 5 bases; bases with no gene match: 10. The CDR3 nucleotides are TGTGCCACCAGCCTAGACAGGGGGACAAGGGCCCTCCACTTT. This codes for CATSLDRGTRALHF.

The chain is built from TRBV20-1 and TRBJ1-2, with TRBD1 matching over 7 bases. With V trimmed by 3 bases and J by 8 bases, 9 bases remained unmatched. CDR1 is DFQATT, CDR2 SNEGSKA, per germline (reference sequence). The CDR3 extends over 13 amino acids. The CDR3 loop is CSASPSRTGGYTF. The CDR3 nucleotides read TGCAGTGCTAGTCCTTCAAGGACAGGAGGCTACACCTTC.

CDR3 region: CASSDRDRGVLNTEAFF. The CDR3 DNA sequence: TGTGCCAGCAGTGATCGGGACAGGGGGGTTTTGAACACTGAAGCTTTCTTT. The chain combines TRBV6-1 with TRBJ1-1; TRBD1 matches 11 bases. Germline CDR1 reads MNHNS; CDR2 reads SASEGT. This CDR3 has 17 amino acids. V lost 3 bases to trimming and J lost 0 bases; unmatched junction nucleotides: 6.